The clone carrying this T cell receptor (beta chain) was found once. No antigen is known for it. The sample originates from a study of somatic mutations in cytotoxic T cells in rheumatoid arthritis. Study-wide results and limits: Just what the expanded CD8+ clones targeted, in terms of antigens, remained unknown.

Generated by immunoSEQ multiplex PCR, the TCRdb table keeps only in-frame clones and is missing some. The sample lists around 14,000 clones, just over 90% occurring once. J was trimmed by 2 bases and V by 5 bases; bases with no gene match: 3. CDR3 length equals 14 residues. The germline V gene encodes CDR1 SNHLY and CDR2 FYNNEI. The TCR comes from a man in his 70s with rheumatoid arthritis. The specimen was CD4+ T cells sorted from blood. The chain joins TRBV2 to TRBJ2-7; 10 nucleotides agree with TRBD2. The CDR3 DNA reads TGTGCCAGCAGTTTAGCGGGGGGCGCCTACGAGCAGTACTTC. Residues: CASSLAGGAYEQYF.